This T cell receptor beta chain is from a study of blood T cells in healthy people across ages. Study-wide points: What prevented conclusive comparison of naive and antigen-experienced cells was that PBMCs were unsorted.

This clonotype was observed many times. What it binds is unknown. The study isolated at least 6 million PBMCs from each sample. Primers used in a second PCR of about 6 to 12 cycles were a sample-barcoded 5' primer and a J-beta primer mix. TCRdb recomputed calls from the 5' RACE reads with MiXCR, one row per CDR3 protein. The table lists approximately 850,000 distinct CDR3 sequences, around 42% of them singletons. V was pared by 6 bases and J by 0 bases, with 12 bases between. The length of the CDR3 is 15 residues. Sequencing was performed on blood. The chain links TRBV12-3 or TRBV12-4 to TRBJ2-1; TRBD1 might be the D (5 bases). This clonotype was sampled from a man aged 55-75 years in good health. This CDR3 reads CASRPLRVSYNEQFF. The DNA of the CDR3 is TGTGCCAGCAGACCTCTCAGGGTCTCCTACAATGAGCAGTTCTTC.